Below, one TCR beta chain is given with its context. Its antigen is not known. The PCR made use of 60 Vbeta and 13 Jbeta primers. TCRdb keeps only in-frame clones here, not all; method: immunoSEQ multiplex PCR. The profile shows 150,000 to 200,000 clones, 75% to 90% of them singletons. This sample is part of a study of cytomegalovirus exposure and HLA in healthy donors. General study results and limits: Cytomegalovirus association was assigned to about 150 TCR beta chains. Most TCR sequences were uncommon, yet certain public TCRs appeared in many donors. Highly shared sequence variants in one cluster were likely a sequencing artifact.

The CDR3 sequence is 15 residues long. Germline V gene data show CDR1 as GTSNPN and CDR2 as SVGIG (reference sequence). Germline trimming cut 3 bases from V and 3 bases from J; bases unmatched to any gene: 6. The TCR was taken from a man aged 50 to 60 in good health and CMV-seropositive. The V gene is TRBV30, the J gene TRBJ2-3, with 10 bases identical to TRBD1. The sequenced material came from PBMCs. CDR3 coding DNA: TGTGCCTGGAGCTTGACAGGGGGCGCGACAGATACGCAGTATTTT. This sequence encodes CAWSLTGGATDTQYF.